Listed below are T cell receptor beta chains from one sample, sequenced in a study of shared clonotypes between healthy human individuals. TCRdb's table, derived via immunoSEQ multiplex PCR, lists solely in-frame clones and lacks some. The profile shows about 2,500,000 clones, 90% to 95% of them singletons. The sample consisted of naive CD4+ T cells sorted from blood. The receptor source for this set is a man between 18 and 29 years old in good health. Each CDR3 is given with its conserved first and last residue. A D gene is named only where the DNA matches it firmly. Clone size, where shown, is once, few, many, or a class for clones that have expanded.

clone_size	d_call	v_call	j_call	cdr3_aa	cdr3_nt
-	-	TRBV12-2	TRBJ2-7	CASRLARPGNARNEQYF	TGTGCAAGTCGCTTAGCGAGGCCAGGGAATGCCCGAAACGAGCAGTACTTC
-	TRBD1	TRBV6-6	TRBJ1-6	CASTPTGTDNSPLHF	TGTGCCAGCACCCCTACCGGGACAGATAATTCACCCCTCCACTTT
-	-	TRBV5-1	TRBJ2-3	CASSLVASTSTDTQYF	TGCGCCAGCAGCTTGGTGGCTTCAACTAGCACAGATACGCAGTATTTT
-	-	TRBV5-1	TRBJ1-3	CASSLVGRSGNTIYF	TGCGCCAGCAGCTTGGTCGGCAGGAGTGGAAACACCATATATTTT
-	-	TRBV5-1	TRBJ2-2	CASSSSRVNTGELFF	TGCGCCAGCAGCTCAAGCAGGGTGAACACCGGGGAGCTGTTTTTT
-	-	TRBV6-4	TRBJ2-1	CASSDSALGLGEQFF	TGTGCCAGCAGTGACTCGGCACTGGGGTTGGGCGAGCAGTTCTTC
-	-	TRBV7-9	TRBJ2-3	CASSLFGMDTQYF	TGTGCCAGCAGCTTGTTCGGGATGGATACGCAGTATTTT
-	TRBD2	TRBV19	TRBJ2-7	CASSGLAGVGEQYF	TGTGCCAGTAGTGGGCTAGCGGGAGTAGGTGAGCAGTACTTC
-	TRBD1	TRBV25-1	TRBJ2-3	CASSDPRQGSTDTQYF	TGTGCCAGCAGTGACCCCCGACAGGGCAGCACAGATACGCAGTATTTT
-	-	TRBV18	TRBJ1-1	CASSAITGMGGGDTEAFF	TGTGCCAGCTCAGCTATAACAGGGATGGGAGGAGGGGACACTGAAGCTTTCTTT
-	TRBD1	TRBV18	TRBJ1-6	CASSGQGNSPLHF	TGTGCCAGCTCCGGACAGGGAAATTCACCCCTCCACTTT
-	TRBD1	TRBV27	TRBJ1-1	CASRIWGQHVNTEAFF	TGTGCCAGCCGAATATGGGGACAGCACGTGAACACTGAAGCTTTCTTT
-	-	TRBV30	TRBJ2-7	CAWSRGSRSVF	TGTGCCTGGAGTCGAGGGAGCAGATCCGTTTTC
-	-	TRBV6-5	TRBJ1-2	CASSPSYSNYGYTF	TGTGCCAGCAGTCCATCGTACTCTAACTATGGCTACACCTTC
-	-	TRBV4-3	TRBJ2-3	CASSQGAAGSDTQYF	TGCGCCAGCAGCCAAGGGGCAGCAGGTTCAGATACGCAGTATTTT
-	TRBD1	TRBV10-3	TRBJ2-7	CAISVLGQSLYF	TGTGCCATCAGCGTGCTGGGACAGTCCTTGTACTTC
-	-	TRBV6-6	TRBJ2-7	CASSYSTPAEQYF	TGTGCCAGCAGTTACTCGACCCCGGCGGAGCAGTACTTC
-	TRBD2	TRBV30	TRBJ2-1	CAWAGGSNNEQFF	TGTGCCTGGGCGGGGGGGAGCAACAATGAGCAGTTCTTC
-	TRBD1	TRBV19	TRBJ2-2	CASWDRDVAGGELFF	TGTGCCAGTTGGGACAGGGATGTGGCAGGCGGGGAGCTGTTTTTT
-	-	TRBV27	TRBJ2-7	CASSPRPRDGQGRHEQYF	TGTGCCAGCAGTCCACGTCCCCGGGACGGGCAGGGTAGGCACGAGCAGTACTTC
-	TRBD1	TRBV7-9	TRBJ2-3	CASSRLPPRAGGAADTQYF	TGTGCCAGCAGCCGACTACCCCCGCGGGCAGGGGGCGCCGCAGATACGCAGTATTTT
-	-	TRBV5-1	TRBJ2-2	CASSFVGTGGELFF	TGCGCCAGCAGCTTCGTAGGGACCGGCGGGGAGCTGTTTTTT
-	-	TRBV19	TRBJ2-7	CASSTITLRDSYEQYF	TGTGCCAGTAGTACGATAACACTCCGGGACTCCTACGAGCAGTACTTC
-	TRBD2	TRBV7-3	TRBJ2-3	CASSLTSGGGTQYF	TGTGCCAGCAGCTTAACTAGCGGGGGTGGTACGCAGTATTTT
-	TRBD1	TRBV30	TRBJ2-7	CACERGQGADEQYF	TGTGCCTGTGAGAGGGGACAGGGGGCCGACGAGCAGTACTTC
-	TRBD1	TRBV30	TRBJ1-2	CAWSPRDRQNYGYTF	TGTGCCTGGAGTCCCCGGGACAGGCAAAACTATGGCTACACCTTC
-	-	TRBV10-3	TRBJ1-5	CAISRLGLNQPQHF	TGTGCCATCAGCCGTTTGGGGCTCAATCAGCCCCAGCATTTT
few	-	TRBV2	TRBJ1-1	CASRQEAEAFF	TGTGCCAGCAGACAGGAAGCTGAAGCTTTCTTT
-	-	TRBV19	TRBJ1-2	CASSIKAGTASLNYGYTF	TGTGCCAGTAGTATAAAAGCGGGGACCGCCTCATTAAATTATGGCTACACCTTC
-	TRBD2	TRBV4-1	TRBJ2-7	CASSHAGVLYEQYF	TGCGCCAGCAGCCATGCGGGAGTTTTGTACGAGCAGTACTTC
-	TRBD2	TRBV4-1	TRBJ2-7	CASSQVLAGGSGDEQYF	TGCGCCAGCAGCCAAGTTTTAGCGGGAGGGTCAGGCGACGAGCAGTACTTC
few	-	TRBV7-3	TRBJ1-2	CASSLRRGAGYTF	TGTGCCAGCAGCTTAAGGCGGGGCGCTGGCTACACCTTC
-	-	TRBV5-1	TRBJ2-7	CASSLTSTGGYEQYF	TGCGCCAGCAGCTTGACGAGTACTGGAGGATACGAGCAGTACTTC
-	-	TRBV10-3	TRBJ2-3	CAIKGGGTSTDTQYF	TGTGCCATCAAGGGCGGCGGAACTAGCACAGATACGCAGTATTTT
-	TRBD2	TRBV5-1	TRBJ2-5	CASSLLTSGGAGETQYF	TGCGCCAGCAGCTTACTGACTAGCGGGGGGGCCGGGGAGACCCAGTACTTC
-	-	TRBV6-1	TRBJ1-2	CASSVGVTNYGYTF	TGTGCCAGCAGTGTGGGGGTTACTAACTATGGCTACACCTTC
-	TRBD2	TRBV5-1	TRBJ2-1	CASSLGTSRSYNEQFF	TGCGCCAGCAGCCTAGGGACTAGCCGCTCCTACAATGAGCAGTTCTTC
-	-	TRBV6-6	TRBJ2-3	CASSYPRDTQYF	TGTGCCAGCAGTTACCCTAGGGATACGCAGTATTTT
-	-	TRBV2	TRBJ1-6	CASSLNSPLHF	TGTGCCAGCAGTTTAAATTCACCCCTCCACTTT
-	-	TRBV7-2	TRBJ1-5	CASSLVGGGGSNQPQHF	TGTGCCAGCAGCTTAGTAGGGGGGGGTGGAAGCAATCAGCCCCAGCATTTT
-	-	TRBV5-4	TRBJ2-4	CASSIAGAKNIQYF	TGTGCCAGCAGCATTGCGGGAGCCAAAAACATTCAGTACTTC
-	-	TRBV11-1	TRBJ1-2	CASSLRPLGGYTF	TGTGCCAGCAGCTTGAGACCCCTCGGGGGCTACACCTTC
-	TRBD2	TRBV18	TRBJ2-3	CASSPGTSGSLADTQYF	TGTGCCAGCTCACCAGGGACTAGCGGGAGTTTGGCAGATACGCAGTATTTT
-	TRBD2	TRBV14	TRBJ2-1	CATRRLAGGPNEQFF	TGTGCCACCCGCCGACTAGCGGGGGGCCCCAATGAGCAGTTCTTC
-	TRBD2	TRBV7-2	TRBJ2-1	CASSSLAGTSGRSDEQFF	TGTGCCAGCAGCTCCCTAGCCGGGACTAGCGGGAGGTCAGATGAGCAGTTCTTC
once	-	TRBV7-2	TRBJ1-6	CASSPRHEGLNSPLHF	TGTGCCAGCAGCCCCCGGCATGAGGGCTTGAATTCACCCCTCCACTTT
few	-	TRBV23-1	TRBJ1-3	CAVRPRGRGNTIYF	TGCGCCGTAAGGCCCAGGGGACGGGGAAACACCATATATTTT
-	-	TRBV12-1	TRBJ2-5	CASSFVGQRSGETQYF	TGTGCCAGCAGCTTTGTCGGCCAGCGGTCGGGAGAGACCCAGTACTTC
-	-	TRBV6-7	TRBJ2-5	CASSYRMGQTETQYF	TGTGCCAGCAGTTACCGGATGGGACAAACAGAGACCCAGTACTTC
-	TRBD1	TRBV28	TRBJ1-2	CASSRDSSNYGYTF	TGTGCCAGCAGCCGGGACAGCTCTAACTATGGCTACACCTTC
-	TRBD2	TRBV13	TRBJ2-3	CASSPLLWTSGERDTQYF	TGTGCCAGCAGCCCACTCCTCTGGACTAGCGGGGAGAGGGATACGCAGTATTTT